The 5 T cell receptor beta chains listed next were all sequenced from one sample in a study of beta chain features in type 1 diabetes. Study-level points and caveats: Within each of all four CD4+ subsets, Type 1 diabetes patients had TCRB CDR3s that were moderately but significantly shorter.

These TCRs are of unknown antigen specificity. As every portion of the isolated RNA was reverse transcribed, the sequencing read expressed TCRB transcripts. The data were produced by immunoSEQ multiplex PCR, yet TCRdb's version contains in-frame clones alone and is incomplete. The sample records about 650,000 clones, around 11% being singletons. The material sequenced was naive CD4+ T cells from blood. These receptor sequences come from a man aged 30 to 39 with type 1 diabetes.

This clone was detected only a few times. The CDR3 region has the DNA TGCAGCGTTGCCCTTAAGACTAGCGGCACAGATACGCAGTATTTT. This encodes CSVALKTSGTDTQYF. V and J are TRBV29-1 and TRBJ2-3; 8 positions agree with TRBD2. V was pared by 4 bases and J by 1 base, with 7 bases of the junction left unmatched. The CDR3 sequence is 15 residues long. Germline assignment: CDR1 SQVTM and CDR2 ANQGSEA.

Regarding this clone: It is unclear where the CDR3 begins or ends on the DNA, so no DNA is shown, and the CDR3 is as TCRdb lists it. The rearrangement links TRBV12-2 to TRBJ2-6; the table's D call TRBD1 went unverified against the DNA. TRBV12-2 corresponds to a pseudogene. The CDR3 contains 20 residues when both ends are counted. This CDR3 reads CASRFTWGQGTPSGANVLTF.

This chain connects TRBV5-1 to TRBJ2-7, with D possibly matching TRBD2 (5 bases). CDR1 and CDR2 (germline): SGHRS, YFSETQ. The V end was cut by 3 bases, the J end by 6 bases, with 10 bases between. This CDR3 region has 12 residues. CDR3: CASSSGNSEQYF. In nucleotides, the CDR3 is TGCGCCAGCAGCTCCGGGAACAGCGAGCAGTACTTC.

This clone has more than one count but fewer than ten. DNA of the CDR3: TGCGCCAGCAGCCAAGTTGGGGGCAATCAGCCCCAGCATTTT. It is translated as CASSQVGGNQPQHF. The V and J genes are TRBV4-1 and TRBJ1-5; D not certain. Trimming left V 1 base short and J 2 bases short, with 6 bases between. The germline gives CDR1 MGHRA, CDR2 YSYEKL. The CDR3 totals 14 residues.

The chain links TRBV5-4 to TRBJ2-5, with a possible D match to TRBD2 (5 bases). V dropped 2 bases and J dropped 5 bases, with 13 bases sitting between them. Germline V gene sequence: CDR1 SGHNT, CDR2 YYREEE (reference sequence). This CDR3 comprises 14 residues. In nucleotides, the CDR3 is TGTGCCAGCAGCTTCCCGGGATCTGGGGAGACCCAGTACTTC. Protein product: CASSFPGSGETQYF.